This T cell receptor (beta chain) stems from a study of Graves' ophthalmopathy and Graves' hyperthyroidism. Study observations and caveats: Built on 13 signatures, a model told ophthalmopathy apart from stable hyperthyroidism with about 85% sensitivity and 75% to 82% specificity.

This clonotype occurred many times. Its antigen remains unidentified. Transcripts of RNA were the source for amplifying TCR beta CDR3 regions. RT-PCR with HTBI primers came first, then second-round multiplex PCR. Each CDR3 protein is one row after TCRdb ran MiXCR on the multiplex PCR reads. The profile shows roughly 610,000 distinct CDR3 sequences, over 20% of them singletons. Sequencing used peripheral blood. This receptor was taken from a woman between 18 and 29 years old with stable Graves' hyperthyroidism. Some clones in this sample may be carry-over from other donors' samples.

The CDR3 loop is CASSPSGGSNEQYF. In DNA form, the CDR3 reads TGTGCCAGCAGCCCTAGCGGCGGGAGTAACGAGCAGTACTTC. The genes are TRBV7-2 and TRBJ2-7; 7 bases line up with TRBD2. V shed 5 bases and J 5 bases; nucleotides not matched to a gene: 9. This CDR3 is 14 amino acids long. The germline CDR1 and CDR2 sequences are SGHTA and FQGNSA. The full variable domain, with the rest looked up from reference TRBV7-2 and TRBJ2-7, is GAGVSQSPSNKVTEKGKDVELRCDPISGHTALYWYRQSLGQGLEFLIYFQGNSAPDKSGLPSDRFSAERTGGSVSTLTIQRTQQEDSAVYLCASSPSGGSNEQYFGPGTRLTVT.